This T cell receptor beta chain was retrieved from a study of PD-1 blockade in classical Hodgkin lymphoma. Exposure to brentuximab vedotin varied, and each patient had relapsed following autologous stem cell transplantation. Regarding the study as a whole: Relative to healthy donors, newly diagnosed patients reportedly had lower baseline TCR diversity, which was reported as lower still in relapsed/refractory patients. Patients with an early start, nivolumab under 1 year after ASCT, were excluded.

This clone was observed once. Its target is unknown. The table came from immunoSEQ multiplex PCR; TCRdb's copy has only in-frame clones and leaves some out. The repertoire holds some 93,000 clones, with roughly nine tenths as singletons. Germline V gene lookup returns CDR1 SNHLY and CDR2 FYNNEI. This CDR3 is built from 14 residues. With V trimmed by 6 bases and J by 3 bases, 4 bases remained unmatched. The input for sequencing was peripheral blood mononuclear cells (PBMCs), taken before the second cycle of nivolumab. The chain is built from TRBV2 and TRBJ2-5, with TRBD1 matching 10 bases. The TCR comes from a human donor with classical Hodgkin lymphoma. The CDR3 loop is CASRKDRGEETQYF. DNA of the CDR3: TGTGCCAGCAGAAAGGACAGGGGGGAAGAGACCCAGTACTTC. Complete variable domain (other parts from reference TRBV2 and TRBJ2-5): EPEVTQTPSHQVTQMGQEVILRCVPISNHLYFYWYRQILGQKVEFLVSFYNNEISEKSEIFDDQFSVERPDGSNFTLKIRSTKLEDSAMYFCASRKDRGEETQYFGPGTRLLVL.